Listed below are T cell receptor beta chains from one sample, sequenced in a study of T cells after posttransplantation cyclophosphamide. Using immunoSEQ multiplex PCR, the repertoire was profiled, and TCRdb retains in-frame clones only, with some absent. The sample includes tens of thousands of clones, approximately 90% seen only once; the top ten take around 3%. Sequenced sample: PBMCs. The receptors originated from a woman in her forties or fifties in good health and a related stem cell transplant donor. Each CDR3 is given with its conserved first and last residue. A D gene is named only where the DNA matches it firmly. Expanded clones are given a class, and other clones once, few, many or no size at all.

TRBV5-1	TRBJ1-4	TRBD1	.	14	CASSRQGGDEKLFF	TGCGCCAGCAGCCGACAGGGCGGGGATGAAAAACTGTTTTTT
TRBV28	TRBJ2-1	.	.	13	CASSPGLVNEQFF	TGTGCCAGCAGTCCTGGACTCGTAAATGAGCAGTTCTTC
TRBV19	TRBJ1-5	.	.	16	CASRGPDRGFNQPQHF	TGTGCCAGTAGGGGACCGGACAGAGGCTTCAATCAGCCCCAGCATTTT
TRBV28	TRBJ1-4	.	.	16	CASSYPHGGGNEKLFF	TGTGCCAGCAGTTACCCCCATGGGGGCGGTAATGAAAAACTGTTTTTT
TRBV7-6	TRBJ2-7	TRBD1	.	15	CASSTPGQSSYEQYF	TGTGCCAGCAGCACTCCGGGACAGAGCTCCTACGAGCAGTACTTC
TRBV6-5	TRBJ1-6	TRBD1	.	15	CASSSGQEINSPLHF	TGTGCCAGCAGTTCGGGACAGGAGATTAATTCACCCCTCCACTTT
TRBV4-1	TRBJ1-4	.	.	16	CASSRTPIATNEKLFF	TGCGCCAGCAGCCGGACACCGATAGCAACTAATGAAAAACTGTTTTTT
TRBV9	TRBJ2-7	TRBD2	few	14	CASSVAPSGYEQYF	TGTGCCAGCAGCGTAGCTCCTAGCGGCTACGAGCAGTACTTC
TRBV7-2	TRBJ2-5	TRBD1	.	15	CASSLDREYQETQYF	TGTGCCAGCAGCTTGGACAGGGAATACCAAGAGACCCAGTACTTC
TRBV6-6	TRBJ2-1	TRBD2	.	16	CASSYSAGGLENEQFF	TGTGCCAGCAGTTACTCGGCGGGGGGGCTTGAGAATGAGCAGTTCTTC
TRBV5-1	TRBJ2-7	TRBD1	.	14	CASSTDRGNYEQYF	TGCGCCAGCAGCACGGACAGGGGGAACTACGAGCAGTACTTC
TRBV5-4	TRBJ2-1	TRBD2	.	18	CASSLGGRGTSADNEQFF	TGTGCCAGCAGCTTGGGGGGTCGGGGAACTAGCGCCGACAATGAGCAGTTCTTC
TRBV13	TRBJ2-3	.	.	13	CASSGTLGDTQYF	TGTGCCAGCAGCGGTACTCTAGGAGATACGCAGTATTTT
TRBV6-1	TRBJ2-3	.	.	12	CASSAGLDTQYF	TGTGCCAGCAGTGCTGGACTAGATACGCAGTATTTT
TRBV6-1	TRBJ1-5	.	.	13	CASKGRGIQPQHF	TGTGCCAGCAAAGGCAGGGGTATCCAGCCCCAGCATTTT
TRBV27	TRBJ2-3	TRBD2	.	20	CASSLSPGLAGGTRTDTQYF	TGTGCCAGCAGTTTGTCGCCGGGACTAGCGGGAGGGACGCGCACAGATACGCAGTATTTT
TRBV15	TRBJ2-6	.	few	15	CATSRVRSGANVLTF	TGTGCCACCAGCAGAGTCCGCTCTGGGGCCAACGTCCTGACTTTC
TRBV19	TRBJ2-2	TRBD2	.	18	CASSIPGRLAPHTGELFF	TGTGCCAGTAGTATACCAGGCCGACTAGCGCCCCACACCGGGGAGCTGTTTTTT
TRBV7-3	TRBJ2-7	TRBD2	.	14	CASSLGRERGEQYF	TGTGCCAGCAGCTTGGGGCGGGAGCGGGGGGAGCAGTACTTC
TRBV2	TRBJ2-3	TRBD2	.	13	CATRGGDPDTQYF	TGTGCCACCCGGGGAGGGGACCCAGATACGCAGTATTTT
TRBV7-9	TRBJ1-6	.	.	14	CASSSGVSNSPLHF	TGTGCCAGCAGCTCTGGAGTATCTAATTCACCCCTCCACTTT